The present T cell receptor beta chain was sequenced within a study of human T cells and chemical hapten exposure. The study, taken as a whole, reports: Those TCRs sitting above 1 in 1000 frequency stayed the same with DPC sensitization.

Time point of the sample: healthy volunteer bleed at 6 weeks. Unfractionated whole blood yielded total RNA. This clonotype occurred many times. Its matching antigen is unknown. TCRdb ran MiXCR on the RACE reads and lists one entry per CDR3 protein. This table holds about 77,000 distinct CDR3 sequences, around 9.4% found once. V was clipped by 4 bases and J by 11 bases, with 12 bases between them. Germline values: CDR1 SGHDN, CDR2 FVKESK. CDR3 length equals 13 residues. The source material was whole blood. The rearrangement links TRBV14 to TRBJ1-6; perhaps TRBD1 as D (5 bases). The receptor was derived from a female donor in good health. Some clones in this sample may be carry-over from other donors' samples. CDR3 bases: TGTGCCAGCAGCCCCCGGGGACGCGCACCCCTCCACTTT. Its protein product is CASSPRGRAPLHF.